The rows below give T cell receptor beta chains drawn from one sample of a study of T cell responses to AZD1222 COVID-19 vaccine. The assay was immunoSEQ multiplex PCR, and TCRdb's table has in-frame clones only and misses some. Here the sample spans about 140,000 clones, more than 90% being singletons. The sequenced sample was peripheral blood, obtained on day 0 of AZD1222 vaccination. These receptors all stem from an adult in good health. Both conserved end residues are trimmed from each CDR3. Each record gives: D gene, clone size, J gene, V gene, CDR3 protein. D genes are given only for firm matches. Part of the rows lack a size; the others show once, few, many or a class for expanded clones.

D gene: .
clone size: .
J gene: TRBJ1-5
V gene: TRBV24-1
CDR3 protein: ATSENTGIRVQPQH

D gene: TRBD1
clone size: .
J gene: TRBJ1-5
V gene: TRBV6-6
CDR3 protein: ASSPSQGRGNQPQH

D gene: .
clone size: once
J gene: TRBJ1-3
V gene: TRBV18
CDR3 protein: ASSRQVQGARNTIY

D gene: TRBD2
clone size: few
J gene: TRBJ2-1
V gene: TRBV6-6
CDR3 protein: ASGKGLDIYNEQF

D gene: .
clone size: .
J gene: TRBJ1-3
V gene: TRBV6-5
CDR3 protein: ASSYDSSGNTIY

D gene: .
clone size: .
J gene: TRBJ2-3
V gene: TRBV10-1
CDR3 protein: ASSESSQGGTDTQY

D gene: .
clone size: .
J gene: TRBJ1-4
V gene: TRBV7-9
CDR3 protein: ASSLWGPTNEKLF

D gene: TRBD2
clone size: once
J gene: TRBJ2-5
V gene: TRBV10-2
CDR3 protein: ASSPKLARLQETQY

D gene: .
clone size: once
J gene: TRBJ1-1
V gene: TRBV5-1
CDR3 protein: ASSLDGLNTEAF

D gene: .
clone size: .
J gene: TRBJ2-1
V gene: TRBV18
CDR3 protein: ASSPDLTGYNEQF

D gene: .
clone size: .
J gene: TRBJ1-1
V gene: TRBV28
CDR3 protein: ASNSRGLNTEAF

D gene: .
clone size: .
J gene: TRBJ2-3
V gene: TRBV7-2
CDR3 protein: ASSALGAGVYTDTQY

D gene: .
clone size: .
J gene: TRBJ1-6
V gene: TRBV19
CDR3 protein: ASRTSTENSPLH

D gene: .
clone size: .
J gene: TRBJ1-2
V gene: TRBV25-1
CDR3 protein: ASSVNLGPADYGYT

D gene: TRBD1
clone size: .
J gene: TRBJ1-1
V gene: TRBV10-2
CDR3 protein: ASSEGTGLTEAF

D gene: .
clone size: .
J gene: TRBJ1-5
V gene: TRBV2
CDR3 protein: ASRGTLNQPQH

D gene: TRBD2
clone size: .
J gene: TRBJ2-1
V gene: TRBV4-1
CDR3 protein: ASSLLAGGPNEQF

D gene: .
clone size: .
J gene: TRBJ2-7
V gene: TRBV6-4
CDR3 protein: ASSDPAKGIPLAYEQY

D gene: .
clone size: .
J gene: TRBJ1-1
V gene: TRBV6-6
CDR3 protein: ASSTTTVTEAF

D gene: TRBD1
clone size: .
J gene: TRBJ1-2
V gene: TRBV6-5
CDR3 protein: ASRSWDRGDYGYT

D gene: TRBD1
clone size: .
J gene: TRBJ2-3
V gene: TRBV5-4
CDR3 protein: ASSHRDRSTDTQY

D gene: .
clone size: .
J gene: TRBJ1-1
V gene: TRBV12-3/TRBV12-4
CDR3 protein: ASSLGGVEAF

D gene: .
clone size: .
J gene: TRBJ2-7
V gene: TRBV3-1/TRBV3-2
CDR3 protein: ASSQDSSFWRGPFLIFPYEQY

D gene: TRBD2
clone size: once
J gene: TRBJ2-5
V gene: TRBV7-7
CDR3 protein: ASSLDTSGRLTQY

D gene: .
clone size: .
J gene: TRBJ1-1
V gene: TRBV18
CDR3 protein: ASSRGQLNTEAF

D gene: .
clone size: .
J gene: TRBJ2-7
V gene: TRBV5-6
CDR3 protein: ASSSLGGTEQY

D gene: .
clone size: .
J gene: TRBJ1-1
V gene: TRBV7-9
CDR3 protein: ASRSTGNTEAF